These 16 T cell receptor beta chains were all obtained from the same sample, sequenced in a study of type 1 regulatory T cells. TCRdb recomputed calls from the reads with MiXCR, one row per CDR3 protein. This sample has approximately 42,000 distinct CDR3 sequences, with more than 10% found just once. Their specific antigens are unknown. The sample consisted of cultured non-Tr1 T cells, either the whole culture or a sorted T cell fraction (not recorded which). Receptors originate from a human donor in good health.

This clonotype was observed a few times. DNA of the CDR3: TGTGCCAGCAGCTTAATCGGGGGCAACTATGGCTACACCTTC. Translating it yields CASSLIGGNYGYTF. V and J are TRBV7-9 and TRBJ1-2; D might be TRBD1 (6 bases). The CDR3 spans 14 residues. Germline CDR1 and CDR2: SEHNR and FQNEAQ (reference sequence). V was clipped by 2 bases and J by 2 bases, with 9 bases between them. The entire variable domain, with the rest obtained from reference TRBV7-9 and TRBJ1-2, is as follows: DTGVSQNPRHKITKRGQNVTFRCDPISEHNRLYWYRQTLGQGPEFLTYFQNEAQLEKSRLLSDRFSAERPKGSFSTLEIQRTEQGDSAMYLCASSLIGGNYGYTFGSGTRLTVV.

The sample holds many counts of this clonotype. This rearrangement joins TRBV20-1 to TRBJ2-4, with 14 bases aligning to TRBD2. This CDR3 is built from 17 residues. With 7 bases clipped from V and 6 bases from J, the junction kept 14 bases outside the gene matches. Germline CDR1 is DFQATT and CDR2 is SNEGSKA (reference sequence). This CDR3 is CSVGQGSGLAGGNIQYF. CDR3 DNA sequence: TGCAGTGTCGGTCAGGGGAGCGGACTAGCGGGAGGAAACATTCAGTACTTC.

This clonotype has only a few counts. The chain recombines TRBV6-5 with TRBJ2-1; 7 bases line up with TRBD2. CDR1 and CDR2 (germline): MNHEY, SVGAGI. With 2 bases clipped from V and 6 bases from J, the junction kept 10 bases outside the gene matches. The CDR3 has 16 amino acids. The DNA of the CDR3 is TGTGCCAGCAGTTACCCTTTGGGACTACTACTCAATGAGCAGTTCTTC. Residues: CASSYPLGLLLNEQFF.

A remark on this clonotype: Just one base apart from a much larger clone, this may be a read error. This chain links TRBV10-3 with TRBJ1-1; D not certain. V was cut by 0 bases and J by 3 bases, with 14 bases left in between. Germline assignment: CDR1 ENHRY and CDR2 SYGVKD. The CDR3 contains 16 residues. CDR3 sequence reads: CAISESRSALDTEAFF. The CDR3 coding sequence is TGTGCCATCAGTGAGTCGAGGTCAGCCCTGGACACTGAAGCTTTCTTT.

In this sample, this clonotype turned up many times. The CDR3 protein is CSAVNVNQPQHF. The CDR3 region has the DNA TGCAGTGCCGTGAACGTGAATCAGCCCCAGCATTTT. The chain has TRBV20-1 and TRBJ1-5; D ambiguous. Germline CDR1 DFQATT, CDR2 SNEGSKA (reference sequence). The CDR3 totals 12 residues. The V gene lost 6 bases and the J gene lost 4 bases, with 10 bases spanning the gap.

The rearrangement uses TRBV27 and TRBJ2-7, with 9 bases lining up with TRBD1. V shed 11 bases and J 6 bases; nucleotides not matched to a gene: 8. Looked up from germline, CDR1 is MNHEY and CDR2 is SMNVEV (reference sequence). This CDR3 has 12 residues. The DNA for the CDR3 is TGTGCCTCCCGGGACAGGGTGGGCGAGCAGTACTTC. Translating it yields CASRDRVGEQYF.

The chain is built from TRBV30 and TRBJ2-4, with 9 bases identical to TRBD1. The CDR3 length is 14 residues. With V trimmed by 0 bases and J by 7 bases, 4 bases remained unmatched. Germline V gene sequence: CDR1 GTSNPN, CDR2 SVGIG (reference sequence). DNA for the CDR3: TGTGCCTGGAGTGTCGCCGGGACAGGGAACATTCAGTACTTC. Protein sequence: CAWSVAGTGNIQYF.

The V and J genes are TRBV27 and TRBJ2-1, with TRBD2 matching over 7 bases. The CDR3 has 18 amino acids. V lost 2 bases to trimming and J lost 4 bases; unmatched junction nucleotides: 14. Germline loops: CDR1 MNHEY, CDR2 SMNVEV (reference sequence). The CDR3 region has the DNA TGTGCCAGCAGTTTAATTTTCGGGTCTGGGGAGGGATACAATGAGCAGTTCTTC. Protein: CASSLIFGSGEGYNEQFF.

This clonotype occurred a few times. The chain joins TRBV5-1 to TRBJ1-4, with D maybe TRBD1 (5 bases). This CDR3 is 14 amino acids long. Trimming took 4 bases from V and 8 from J, leaving 15 bases between them. Per germline, CDR1 SGHRS and CDR2 YFSETQ. The CDR3 sequence: CASSPGLEGEKLFF. In DNA form, the CDR3 reads TGCGCCAGCAGCCCGGGACTGGAGGGAGAAAAACTGTTTTTT.

V gene TRBV20-1 combines with J gene TRBJ2-5, with a tentative D call TRBD2 (6 bases). Germline V CDR1 and CDR2: DFQATT, SNEGSKA (reference sequence). The CDR3 loop spans 13 amino acids. V lost 7 bases and J 5 bases, leaving 17 bases between the germline ends. The CDR3 loop reads CSVRLVPRETQYF. CDR3 nucleotide sequence: TGCAGTGTCCGACTAGTCCCAAGGGAGACCCAGTACTTC.

The count of this clonotype is one. Possible read error: a much larger clone is one base away. The J gene is TRBJ2-7, the V gene TRBV5-1; D is unclear. CDR1 and CDR2 from the germline V gene are SGHRS and YFSETQ. Trimming removed 4 bases at V and 5 bases at J, with 13 bases between. CDR3 length equals 13 residues. CDR3 coding DNA: TGCGCCAGCAGCGGGCCCACTCAGGACGAGCAGTACTTC. This encodes CASSGPTQDEQYF.

The CDR3: CASSPGTFRDQPQHF. The CDR3 region has the DNA TGTGCCAGCAGCCCCGGGACTTTCCGGGACCAGCCCCAGCATTTT. The rearrangement links TRBV27 to TRBJ1-5, with D perhaps matching TRBD1 (5 bases). The CDR3 has 15 amino acids. The germline V gene has CDR1 MNHEY and CDR2 SMNVEV (reference sequence). Trimming took off 6 bases at V and 7 bases at J, with 19 bases between the two ends.

The J gene is TRBJ2-1, the V gene TRBV20-1; 8 nucleotides line up with TRBD2. Germline-derived CDR1 and CDR2 are DFQATT and SNEGSKA (reference sequence). The CDR3 covers 13 residues. Trimming cost V 3 bases and J 6 bases; bases outside gene matches: 4. CDR3 sequence: CSASSGRANEQFF. The CDR3 coding sequence is TGCAGTGCTAGTTCCGGGAGGGCCAATGAGCAGTTCTTC.

This clonotype was found many times. The chain is built from TRBV28 and TRBJ2-7; TRBD2 matches 12 bases. Trimming took 6 bases from V and 9 from J; bases not matched to a gene: 6. Per germline, CDR1 MDHEN and CDR2 SYDVKM. This CDR3 contains 13 residues. This CDR3 reads CASRLAGGTRQYF. CDR3 DNA: TGTGCCAGCAGACTAGCGGGAGGAACAAGGCAGTACTTC.

The CDR3 loop is CASSQAGGGRGADTQYF. For the CDR3, the DNA is TGTGCCAGCAGCCAAGCGGGGGGTGGCAGGGGAGCAGATACGCAGTATTTT. This rearrangement joins TRBV3-1 to TRBJ2-3, with D tentatively TRBD2 (7 bases). Trimming cost V 1 base and J 4 bases, with 18 bases left between them. The CDR3 consists of 17 residues. Germline V lookup: CDR1 LGHDT, CDR2 YNNKEL (reference sequence).

The chain joins TRBV3-1 to TRBJ2-1, with a weak D call TRBD2 (5 bases). Between the trimmed V and J ends, which lost 4 bases and 6 bases, there was a span of 7 bases. The CDR3 covers 12 residues. Per the germline V gene, CDR1 is LGHDT and CDR2 is YNNKEL (reference sequence). CDR3 nucleotides: TGTGCCAGCAGCCTTAGCGTCAATGAGCAGTTCTTC. This sequence encodes CASSLSVNEQFF.